Listed here are 18 T cell receptor beta chains from one sample, sequenced in a study of shared clonotypes between healthy human individuals. Using immunoSEQ multiplex PCR, the repertoire was profiled, and TCRdb retains in-frame clones only, with some absent. The sample records approximately 2.1 million clones, about 92% being singletons. The sample comprised naive CD4+ T cells from PBMCs. The subset denotes: CD45RA+ positively selected. The receptors shown here come from a man younger than 35 in good health. Some clones in this sample may be carry-over from other donors' samples.

The rearrangement links TRBV7-2 to TRBJ2-1, with D uncertain. The V end lost 4 bases, the J end lost 4 bases, and 11 bases lay between the germline ends. Germline V lookup: CDR1 SGHTA, CDR2 FQGNSA. The CDR3 is made up of 14 amino acids. CDR3 in amino acids: CASSSPPEYNEQFF. The CDR3 coding sequence is TGTGCCAGCAGCTCGCCGCCAGAATACAATGAGCAGTTCTTC.

V is TRBV10-3 and J is TRBJ2-7; TRBD1 might be the D (7 bases). CDR1 is ENHRY, CDR2 SYGVKD, per germline. The CDR3 consists of 15 residues. The ends were cut back, 8 bases at V and 3 bases at J, with 20 bases in the middle. The CDR3 protein is CAIRDSPMGGYEQYF. CDR3 in DNA: TGTGCCATCCGGGACAGTCCTATGGGAGGCTACGAGCAGTACTTC.

A note on this clone: At the DNA level, this CDR3 is encoded by other sequences in the same sample as well. This rearrangement joins TRBV7-3 to TRBJ2-3; no reliable D call. V lost 3 bases and J 2 bases, leaving 6 bases between the germline ends. This CDR3 is 13 amino acids long. Germline-derived CDR1 and CDR2 are SGHTA and FQGTGA. The DNA for the CDR3 is TGTGCCAGCAGCTTTGGACCCACAGATACGCAGTATTTT. Its protein product is CASSFGPTDTQYF.

This chain links TRBV29-1 with TRBJ2-4, with 11 bases that match TRBD1. CDR3 length: 16 amino acids. Germline CDR1 is SQVTM and CDR2 is ANQGSEA. V was pared by 4 bases and J by 7 bases, with 12 bases of the junction left unmatched. CDR3 sequence reads: CSVARGTGGEGNIQYF. Here the CDR3 DNA reads TGCAGCGTTGCTCGGGGGACAGGGGGTGAGGGGAACATTCAGTACTTC.

The chain links TRBV6-6 to TRBJ2-2; D not resolved. The CDR3 length is 16 residues. V gave up 0 bases and J gave up 7 bases, with 15 bases separating them. CDR1 is MNHNY, CDR2 SVGAGI, per germline (reference sequence). The CDR3 loop reads CASSYSAKALVGELFF. The CDR3 region has the DNA TGTGCCAGCAGTTACTCGGCGAAGGCCCTCGTCGGGGAGCTGTTTTTT.

V usage is TRBV5-1 and J usage is TRBJ2-3, with TRBD2 identical over 7 bases. This CDR3 is 14 amino acids long. CDR1 is SGHRS, CDR2 YFSETQ, per germline. Trimming at V came to 3 bases and at J to 4 bases, leaving 5 bases not matched to a gene. The CDR3 DNA reads TGCGCCAGCAGCTGGACTAGTTCCGCAGATACGCAGTATTTT. Residues: CASSWTSSADTQYF. The full variable domain, with the rest looked up from reference TRBV5-1 and TRBJ2-3, is KAGVTQTPRYLIKTRGQQVTLSCSPISGHRSVSWYQQTPGQGLQFLFEYFSETQRNKGNFPGRFSGRQFSNSRSEMNVSTLELGDSALYLCASSWTSSADTQYFGPGTRLTVL.

The chain joins TRBV7-2 to TRBJ2-5; 12 bases fit TRBD1. Germline CDR1 reads SGHTA; CDR2 reads FQGNSA. This CDR3 is 16 amino acids long. V gave up 5 bases and J gave up 4 bases; unmatched junction bases: 8. For the CDR3, the DNA is TGTGCCAGCAGCCAGAACCGGGACAGGGGGCGAGAGACCCAGTACTTC. Protein: CASSQNRDRGRETQYF.

The rearrangement joins TRBV5-4 to TRBJ2-1; D may be TRBD2 (6 bases). Germline V CDR1 and CDR2: SGHNT, YYREEE (reference sequence). This CDR3 spans 16 amino acids. V lost 1 base to trimming and J lost 5 bases, with 16 bases between them. CDR3 loop: CASSLNGGIGNNEQFF. In DNA, the CDR3 is TGTGCCAGCAGCTTGAATGGCGGGATCGGAAACAATGAGCAGTTCTTC. Drawing the rest from reference TRBV5-4 and TRBJ2-1, the complete variable domain is ETGVTQSPTHLIKTRGQQVTLRCSSQSGHNTVSWYQQALGQGPQFIFQYYREEENGRGNFPPRFSGLQFPNYSSELNVNALELDDSALYLCASSLNGGIGNNEQFFGPGTRLTVL.

The V and J genes are TRBV7-9 and TRBJ1-2; D uncertain. V was pared by 6 bases and J by 0 bases, with 11 bases between. Germline CDR1 is SEHNR and CDR2 is FQNEAQ (reference sequence). The CDR3 loop spans 14 amino acids. The CDR3 is CASSPTATNYGYTF. The CDR3 region has the DNA TGTGCCAGCAGTCCAACAGCTACTAACTATGGCTACACCTTC.

The chain recombines TRBV11-2 with TRBJ2-7, with D perhaps matching TRBD1 (6 bases). This CDR3 has 13 amino acids. Germline values: CDR1 SGHAT, CDR2 FQNNGV. V was pared by 3 bases and J by 5 bases, with 11 bases between. The CDR3 nucleotides read TGTGCCAGCAGCTTTTTCAGGGGCGACGAGCAGTACTTC. Amino acids: CASSFFRGDEQYF.

This sequence joins TRBV7-9 and TRBJ2-7, with 11 bases matching TRBD1. CDR3 size: 17 residues. Losses at the gene ends were 4 bases for V and 2 bases for J; bases not matched to a gene: 10. The germline V gene has CDR1 SEHNR and CDR2 FQNEAQ (reference sequence). CDR3 in amino acids: CASSSSFGQGAPYEQYF. The DNA for the CDR3 is TGTGCCAGCAGCTCCTCGTTTGGACAGGGGGCCCCCTACGAGCAGTACTTC.

The rearrangement uses TRBV9 and TRBJ2-3, with D perhaps matching TRBD1 (5 bases). The CDR3 is 14 amino acids. Germline V lookup: CDR1 SGDLS, CDR2 YYNGEE. The germline V and J ends were trimmed by 0 bases and 5 bases, with 10 bases remaining between them. The CDR3: CASSVGAGKDTQYF. The CDR3 nucleotides are TGTGCCAGCAGCGTAGGGGCAGGGAAAGATACGCAGTATTTT.

This chain links TRBV5-4 with TRBJ1-1, with D possibly TRBD1 on 5 matching bases. Germline CDR1 and CDR2: SGHNT and YYREEE (reference sequence). This CDR3 is built from 17 residues. The V gene lost 0 bases and the J gene lost 5 bases, with 20 bases spanning the gap. CDR3 residues: CASSLGTTGTRGTEAFF. The DNA of the CDR3 is TGTGCCAGCAGCTTGGGCACCACCGGGACCCGAGGGACTGAAGCTTTCTTT.

V usage is TRBV12-5 and J usage is TRBJ2-1; the D is unclear. Germline V gene lookup returns CDR1 LGHNT and CDR2 FRNRAP. The V end was cut by 5 bases, the J end by 15 bases, with 8 bases between. The CDR3 has 9 amino acids. The chain's CDR3 is CASGPWGFF. The CDR3 nucleotides read TGTGCTAGTGGTCCGTGGGGGTTCTTC.

The chain links TRBV25-1 to TRBJ2-5; D ambiguous. CDR3 length: 14 amino acids. Trimming left V 3 bases short and J 7 bases short, with 15 bases between. Germline loops: CDR1 MGHDK, CDR2 SYGVNS. The CDR3 loop is CASSDFASIVTQYF. The CDR3 DNA sequence: TGTGCCAGCAGTGACTTTGCTAGTATTGTGACCCAGTACTTC.

This clone appeared a single time. V and J are TRBV5-1 and TRBJ2-1; a possible D gene is TRBD1 (5 bases). V was pared by 0 bases and J by 8 bases, with 21 bases between. The CDR3 has 17 residues. The germline V gene has CDR1 SGHRS and CDR2 YFSETQ. The DNA of the CDR3 is TGCGCCAGCAGCTTGGGGGTAGGAATGATGGGGCACGATGAGCAGTTCTTC. This sequence encodes CASSLGVGMMGHDEQFF.

The rearrangement links TRBV28 to TRBJ2-1; 9 bases fit TRBD2. This CDR3 contains 14 residues. Germline V gene sequence: CDR1 MDHEN, CDR2 SYDVKM. V lost 6 bases, J lost 5 bases, and 5 bases stayed unmatched. Written as DNA, the CDR3 is TGTGCCAGCAGGAGGCTAGCGGGAAACAATGAGCAGTTCTTC. Translated: CASRRLAGNNEQFF.

The chain joins TRBV28 to TRBJ2-7, with D uncertain. CDR3 length equals 12 residues. V shed 6 bases and J shed 3 bases, with 9 bases lying between them. Germline-derived CDR1 and CDR2 are MDHEN and SYDVKM. The CDR3 bases are TGTGCCAGCAGGCTGATGAACTACGAGCAGTACTTC. Protein: CASRLMNYEQYF.